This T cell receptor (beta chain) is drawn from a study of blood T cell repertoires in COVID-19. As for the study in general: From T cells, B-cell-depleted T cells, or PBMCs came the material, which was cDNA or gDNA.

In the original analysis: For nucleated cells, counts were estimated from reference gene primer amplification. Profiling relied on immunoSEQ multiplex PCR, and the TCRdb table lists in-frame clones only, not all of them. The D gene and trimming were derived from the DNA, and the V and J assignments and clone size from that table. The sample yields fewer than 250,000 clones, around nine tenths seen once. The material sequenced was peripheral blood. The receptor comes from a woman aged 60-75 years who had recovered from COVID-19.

CDR3 residues: CASSGTGTGGVDEQFF. CDR3 DNA: TGTGCCAGCAGCGGGACCGGGACAGGGGGTGTCGATGAGCAGTTCTTC. The V and J genes are TRBV9 and TRBJ2-1, with TRBD1 matching 11 bases. Trimming at V came to 3 bases and at J to 8 bases, leaving 10 bases not matched to a gene. Germline CDR1 reads SGDLS; CDR2 reads YYNGEE. The CDR3 is made up of 16 amino acids.